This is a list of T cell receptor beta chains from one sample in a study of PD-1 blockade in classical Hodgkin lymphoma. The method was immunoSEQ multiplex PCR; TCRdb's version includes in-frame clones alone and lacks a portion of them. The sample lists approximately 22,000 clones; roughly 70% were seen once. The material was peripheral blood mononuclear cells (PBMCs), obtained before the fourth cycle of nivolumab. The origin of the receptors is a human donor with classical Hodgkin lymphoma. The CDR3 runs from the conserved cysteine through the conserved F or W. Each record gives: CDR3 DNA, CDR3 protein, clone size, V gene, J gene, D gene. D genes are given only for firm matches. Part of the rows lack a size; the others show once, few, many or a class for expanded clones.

cdr3_nt: TGTGCCAGCTCACCGGTCGGGACTAGCGGGATCGCCACAGATACGCAGTATTTT
cdr3_aa: CASSPVGTSGIATDTQYF
clone_size: once
v_call: TRBV18
j_call: TRBJ2-3
d_call: TRBD2

cdr3_nt: TGCGCCAGCAGCCAGGGCGGTGCGGGAGGATTCAAGGGCACAGATACGCAGTATTTT
cdr3_aa: CASSQGGAGGFKGTDTQYF
clone_size: .
v_call: TRBV5-1
j_call: TRBJ2-3
d_call: TRBD2

cdr3_nt: TGTGCCAGCAGCGTATTCCCACAGGTTCCGAACACCGGGGAGCTGTTTTTT
cdr3_aa: CASSVFPQVPNTGELFF
clone_size: .
v_call: TRBV9
j_call: TRBJ2-2
d_call: .

cdr3_nt: TGTGCCAGCAGTGCTCAGGCTTACAATGAGCAGTTCTTC
cdr3_aa: CASSAQAYNEQFF
clone_size: few
v_call: TRBV6-1
j_call: TRBJ2-1
d_call: .

cdr3_nt: TGTGCCAGCAGCTCCCGACAGGAGGGAGACACCATATATTTT
cdr3_aa: CASSSRQEGDTIYF
clone_size: few
v_call: TRBV9
j_call: TRBJ1-3
d_call: .

cdr3_nt: TGTGCCAGCAGCTTAGCGCCCGCCGGGACTTCCGAAGAGACCCAGTACTTC
cdr3_aa: CASSLAPAGTSEETQYF
clone_size: few
v_call: TRBV7-9
j_call: TRBJ2-5
d_call: .

cdr3_nt: TGTGCCAGCAGTTACGGCAGGGTTGTAGAGACCCAGTACTTC
cdr3_aa: CASSYGRVVETQYF
clone_size: .
v_call: TRBV6-5
j_call: TRBJ2-5
d_call: .

cdr3_nt: TGTGCCAGTAGTATAGCGGGGGTCTACAATGAGCAGTTCTTC
cdr3_aa: CASSIAGVYNEQFF
clone_size: .
v_call: TRBV19
j_call: TRBJ2-1
d_call: .

cdr3_nt: TGTGCCAGCAGCGGGGGGACTAGCGGCTACGAGCAGTACTTC
cdr3_aa: CASSGGTSGYEQYF
clone_size: .
v_call: TRBV5-4
j_call: TRBJ2-7
d_call: TRBD2

cdr3_nt: TGTGCCAGCAGTCCATCCGCCGGGGAGCTGTTTTTT
cdr3_aa: CASSPSAGELFF
clone_size: .
v_call: TRBV6-5
j_call: TRBJ2-2
d_call: .

cdr3_nt: TGTGCCAGCAGCGTAGAGGGCGGGGCAGGCGAGCAGTACTTC
cdr3_aa: CASSVEGGAGEQYF
clone_size: .
v_call: TRBV9
j_call: TRBJ2-7
d_call: .

cdr3_nt: TGTGCCAGCAAAAGGGTCGGGGTAACTAATGAAAAACTGTTTTTT
cdr3_aa: CASKRVGVTNEKLFF
clone_size: .
v_call: TRBV2
j_call: TRBJ1-4
d_call: .

cdr3_nt: TGTGCCAGCAGTTACTTTGAGGCCTACGAGCAGTACTTC
cdr3_aa: CASSYFEAYEQYF
clone_size: .
v_call: TRBV6-5
j_call: TRBJ2-7
d_call: .

cdr3_nt: TGTGCCAGCAGCCCACAACCGGGGTACACTGAAGCTTTCTTT
cdr3_aa: CASSPQPGYTEAFF
clone_size: .
v_call: TRBV7-2
j_call: TRBJ1-1
d_call: .

cdr3_nt: TGTGCCAGTAGGACTTTGAACACCGGGGAGCTGTTTTTT
cdr3_aa: CASRTLNTGELFF
clone_size: few
v_call: TRBV19
j_call: TRBJ2-2
d_call: .

cdr3_nt: TGTGCCAGCAGCAAATCGGAACTCCGGGGCACTGAAGCTTTCTTT
cdr3_aa: CASSKSELRGTEAFF
clone_size: .
v_call: TRBV21-1
j_call: TRBJ1-1
d_call: .

cdr3_nt: TGTGCCAGCAGCTTTACAGGGGCTGAAGCTTTCTTT
cdr3_aa: CASSFTGAEAFF
clone_size: once
v_call: TRBV6-1
j_call: TRBJ1-1
d_call: TRBD1

cdr3_nt: TGTGCCAGCTCGAGGGGTCAAAGAGGTAATTCACCCCTCCACTTT
cdr3_aa: CASSRGQRGNSPLHF
clone_size: .
v_call: TRBV18
j_call: TRBJ1-6
d_call: .

cdr3_nt: TGTGCCAGCAGTTACTTTTTTGGACTCTACGAGCAGTACTTC
cdr3_aa: CASSYFFGLYEQYF
clone_size: .
v_call: TRBV6-6
j_call: TRBJ2-7
d_call: .

cdr3_nt: TGTGCCAGCAGCTCCCGGGACAGGGGGAACACTGAAGCTTTCTTT
cdr3_aa: CASSSRDRGNTEAFF
clone_size: .
v_call: TRBV9
j_call: TRBJ1-1
d_call: TRBD1

cdr3_nt: TGTGCCAGCAGCTTTCGGGCTAGCGGTTACAATGAGCAGTTCTTC
cdr3_aa: CASSFRASGYNEQFF
clone_size: few
v_call: TRBV7-2
j_call: TRBJ2-1
d_call: TRBD2

cdr3_nt: TGCGCCAGCAGCTATAAAAGTTCTACCCAGCATTTT
cdr3_aa: CASSYKSSTQHF
clone_size: .
v_call: TRBV4-3
j_call: TRBJ1-5
d_call: .

cdr3_nt: TGTGCCAGCAGCGTATTAGCGGTAGAGCAAGAGACCCAGTACTTC
cdr3_aa: CASSVLAVEQETQYF
clone_size: few
v_call: TRBV9
j_call: TRBJ2-5
d_call: .

cdr3_nt: TGTGCCAGCAGCGGAGGGGCAGATACGCAGTATTTT
cdr3_aa: CASSGGADTQYF
clone_size: once
v_call: TRBV9
j_call: TRBJ2-3
d_call: .

cdr3_nt: TGTGCCAGCTCACCCCTAGTTGAGACTGAAGCTTTCTTT
cdr3_aa: CASSPLVETEAFF
clone_size: few
v_call: TRBV18
j_call: TRBJ1-1
d_call: .

cdr3_nt: TGTGCCAGCAGCAAGGACGGGAATCAGCCCCAGCATTTT
cdr3_aa: CASSKDGNQPQHF
clone_size: medium-sized
v_call: TRBV5-8
j_call: TRBJ1-5
d_call: .

cdr3_nt: TGCGCCAGCAGCCACAGCGGACGCTCTGGAAACACCATATATTTT
cdr3_aa: CASSHSGRSGNTIYF
clone_size: .
v_call: TRBV5-1
j_call: TRBJ1-3
d_call: .

cdr3_nt: TGTGCCAGCAGTTACTCGGGGTGGAATCAGCCCCAGCATTTT
cdr3_aa: CASSYSGWNQPQHF
clone_size: once
v_call: TRBV6-6
j_call: TRBJ1-5
d_call: .

cdr3_nt: TGTGCCATCCGTGGGGCCTTCGTCACAGATACGCAGTATTTT
cdr3_aa: CAIRGAFVTDTQYF
clone_size: .
v_call: TRBV10-3
j_call: TRBJ2-3
d_call: .

cdr3_nt: TGTGCCAGCAGCGTAGCCTCCGGGACAGTGTCCTACGAGCAGTACTTC
cdr3_aa: CASSVASGTVSYEQYF
clone_size: .
v_call: TRBV9
j_call: TRBJ2-7
d_call: TRBD1

cdr3_nt: TGTGCCACCAGCAGAGTACGAGAGGGCCCTCTGGGCGAGCAGTACTTC
cdr3_aa: CATSRVREGPLGEQYF
clone_size: .
v_call: TRBV15
j_call: TRBJ2-7
d_call: .

cdr3_nt: TGTGCTAGTGGTGGGGGACCATCGCCTCGGGATACGCAGTATTTT
cdr3_aa: CASGGGPSPRDTQYF
clone_size: .
v_call: TRBV12-5
j_call: TRBJ2-3
d_call: .

cdr3_nt: TGTGCCAGCAGCTTTTCCAGGGCAGCGGGGGATACGCAGTATTTT
cdr3_aa: CASSFSRAAGDTQYF
clone_size: .
v_call: TRBV7-9
j_call: TRBJ2-3
d_call: TRBD2

cdr3_nt: TGTGCATCGGGCCAGATAAACTATGGCTACACCTTC
cdr3_aa: CASGQINYGYTF
clone_size: once
v_call: TRBV10-3
j_call: TRBJ1-2
d_call: .

cdr3_nt: TGTGCCAGCAGTAACGACAGGGCGGGTGGGCAGCCCCAGCATTTT
cdr3_aa: CASSNDRAGGQPQHF
clone_size: few
v_call: TRBV6-1
j_call: TRBJ1-5
d_call: TRBD1

cdr3_nt: TGTGCCAGCCCCGGCTCTGGAAACACCATATATTTT
cdr3_aa: CASPGSGNTIYF
clone_size: few
v_call: TRBV6-4
j_call: TRBJ1-3
d_call: .

cdr3_nt: TGTGCCAGCAGCTTAGTGGTGGCGGCTTTACGGGAAAAACTGTTTTTT
cdr3_aa: CASSLVVAALREKLFF
clone_size: .
v_call: TRBV7-9
j_call: TRBJ1-4
d_call: .

cdr3_nt: TGTGCCAGCACCTTCGACAGGGTCGGAAACACCATATATTTT
cdr3_aa: CASTFDRVGNTIYF
clone_size: .
v_call: TRBV7-3
j_call: TRBJ1-3
d_call: TRBD1